This T cell receptor (beta chain) was recorded in a study of blood T cell repertoires in COVID-19. Whole-study context: Sources were T cells, B-cell-depleted T cells, or PBMCs; the material itself was cDNA or gDNA.

CDR1 and CDR2 (germline): GTSNPN, SVGIG (reference sequence). V shed 0 bases and J shed 5 bases, with 9 bases lying between them. CDR3 size: 13 residues. Source study methods: Reference gene primer amplification gave nucleated cell count estimates. This table comes from immunoSEQ multiplex PCR, and its TCRdb copy is limited to in-frame clones, with some not included. V and J calls and clone size are given by that table; D and trimming were obtained from the DNA. The sample yields a few hundred thousand clones, around 90% seen once. The clonotype was recovered from a young man who had recovered from COVID-19. Material: peripheral blood. The chain has TRBV30 and TRBJ2-3, with D uncertain. CDR3 DNA sequence: TGTGCCTGGAGTGTCCTAGTGGGAGATACGCAGTATTTT. Amino acids: CAWSVLVGDTQYF.